Shown below are 7 T cell receptor beta chains from a single sample sequenced in a study of cytomegalovirus exposure and HLA in healthy donors. PCR primers comprised 60 Vbeta and 13 Jbeta primers. The assay was immunoSEQ multiplex PCR, and TCRdb's table has in-frame clones only and misses some. This table holds about 120,000 clones, 65% to 90% found once. What was sequenced was PBMCs. Receptor source: a woman in her thirties in good health and CMV-seronegative.

The chain joins TRBV30 to TRBJ2-7; D not certain. In germline, CDR1 is GTSNPN, CDR2 SVGIG (reference sequence). The V gene lost 2 bases and the J gene lost 2 bases, with 7 bases spanning the gap. The CDR3 length is 12 residues. The CDR3 spells CAWSRETYEQYF. CDR3 nucleotides: TGTGCCTGGAGTAGAGAGACCTACGAGCAGTACTTC.

A few counts support this clone. The rearrangement joins TRBV6-4 to TRBJ1-6; no clear D. CDR1 MRHNA and CDR2 SNTAGT come from the germline V gene. V dropped 3 bases and J dropped 5 bases, with 8 bases sitting between them. This CDR3 region has 14 residues. CDR3 DNA sequence: TGTGCCAGCAGTGAGTCGCAGGATAATTCACCCCTCCACTTT. Protein: CASSESQDNSPLHF.

The chain recombines TRBV4-3 with TRBJ1-4, with 8 positions matching TRBD1. Per the germline V gene, CDR1 is LGHNA and CDR2 is YSLEER. This CDR3 contains 14 residues. V shed 1 base, J shed 5 bases, and the junction held 0 bases outside the gene matches. The CDR3 DNA sequence: TGCGCCAGCAGCCAAGGGACAGGGAATGAAAAACTGTTTTTT. This encodes CASSQGTGNEKLFF.

The chain couples TRBV7-2 to TRBJ2-1; 7 bases match TRBD2. This CDR3 is built from 15 residues. Trimming removed 10 bases from V and 5 bases from J; junction bases left unmatched: 14. Looked up from germline, CDR1 is SGHTA and CDR2 is FQGNSA. The DNA of the CDR3 is TGTGCCACACAGCTGAGACTGGGGGGGGACAATGAGCAGTTCTTC. Translated: CATQLRLGGDNEQFF.

The V gene is TRBV9, the J gene TRBJ1-4; no clear D. Deletions cut 3 bases from V and 4 bases from J, with 13 bases between. This CDR3 spans 15 amino acids. CDR1 and CDR2 from the germline V gene are SGDLS and YYNGEE. DNA of the CDR3: TGTGCCAGCAGCGCTAGCGGGCACCTTAATGAAAAACTGTTTTTT. Translated, it gives CASSASGHLNEKLFF. The entire variable domain, with the rest obtained from reference TRBV9 and TRBJ1-4, is as follows: DSGVTQTPKHLITATGQRVTLRCSPRSGDLSVYWYQQSLDQGLQFLIQYYNGEERAKGNILERFSAQQFPDLHSELNLSSLELGDSALYFCASSASGHLNEKLFFGSGTQLSVL.

The chain carries TRBV7-9 and TRBJ1-1; the match to TRBD1 covers 7 bases. Germline-derived CDR1 and CDR2 are SEHNR and FQNEAQ (reference sequence). V gave up 3 bases and J gave up 3 bases; unmatched junction bases: 10. This CDR3 spans 16 amino acids. This chain's CDR3 is CASSFGTEEDDTEAFF. CDR3 nucleotide sequence: TGTGCCAGCAGCTTTGGGACAGAAGAGGATGACACTGAAGCTTTCTTT.

The rearrangement links TRBV5-1 to TRBJ2-6; TRBD1 aligns across 9 bases. Germline CDR1 reads SGHRS; CDR2 reads YFSETQ. This CDR3 has 14 residues. J gave up 9 bases and V 2 bases, and 3 bases lay outside the gene matches. The CDR3: CASSFGQGHNVLTF. CDR3 DNA sequence: TGCGCCAGCAGCTTCGGACAGGGGCACAACGTCCTGACTTTC.